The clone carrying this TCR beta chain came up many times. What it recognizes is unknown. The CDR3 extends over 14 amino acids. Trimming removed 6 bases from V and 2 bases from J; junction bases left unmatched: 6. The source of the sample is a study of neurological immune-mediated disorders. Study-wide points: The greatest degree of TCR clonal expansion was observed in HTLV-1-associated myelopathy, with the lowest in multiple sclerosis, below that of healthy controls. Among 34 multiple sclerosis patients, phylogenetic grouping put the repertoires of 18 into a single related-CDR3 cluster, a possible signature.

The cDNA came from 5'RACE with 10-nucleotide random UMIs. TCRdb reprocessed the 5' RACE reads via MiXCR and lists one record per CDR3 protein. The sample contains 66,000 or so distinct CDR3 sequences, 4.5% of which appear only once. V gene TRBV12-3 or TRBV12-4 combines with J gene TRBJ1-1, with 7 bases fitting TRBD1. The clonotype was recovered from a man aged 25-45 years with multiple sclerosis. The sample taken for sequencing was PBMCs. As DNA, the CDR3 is TGTGCCAGCAGACTGGGACAGATTAACACTGAAGCTTTCTTT. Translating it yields CASRLGQINTEAFF.